These 25 T cell receptor beta chains came from one sample sequenced in a study of blood T cell repertoires in COVID-19 (dated by TCRdb to about 2020). The library was generated by the immunoSEQ multiplex PCR assay. The source is immuneACCESS, and TCRdb retained only in-frame sequences with V and J called. Part of the clones is not carried over; for the studies checked, unresolved V genes explain less than half of this, and the remainder is unexplained. The sample table contains 160,000 or so clones; only one count was recorded for roughly 87% of them. The top ten clonotypes cover roughly 1.2% of the sample. The source material was PBMCs or T cells enriched from blood (not recorded which). All receptors derive from a human donor with acute COVID-19. The donor label of this sample is uncertain.

The chain couples TRBV6-5 to TRBJ1-2; D may be TRBD1 (5 bases). CDR3 length equals 14 residues. The germline V gene has CDR1 MNHEY and CDR2 SVGAGI. The V and J ends lost 4 bases and 4 bases respectively, with 13 bases between them. The chain's CDR3 is CASSSQGIFYGYTF. In DNA form, the CDR3 reads TGTGCCAGCAGTTCCCAGGGAATTTTCTATGGCTACACCTTC.

The rearrangement joins TRBV29-1 to TRBJ1-1; possibly TRBD1 for D (5 bases). Germline CDR1 reads SQVTM; CDR2 reads ANQGSEA. Trimming left V 3 bases short and J 1 base short, with 9 bases between. The CDR3 covers 13 residues. The CDR3 sequence is CSVEGQTNTEAFF. Here the CDR3 DNA reads TGCAGCGTTGAGGGGCAGACGAACACTGAAGCTTTCTTT.

The chain links TRBV6-1 to TRBJ2-4; tentative D call: TRBD1 (5 bases). The CDR3 length is 14 residues. Germline values: CDR1 MNHNS, CDR2 SASEGT. The V gene lost 2 bases and the J gene lost 1 base, with 6 bases spanning the gap. The CDR3 sequence: CASSEQGAKNIQYF. As DNA, the CDR3 is TGTGCCAGCAGTGAACAGGGTGCCAAAAACATTCAGTACTTC.

This chain links TRBV5-1 with TRBJ2-3, with 12 bases fitting TRBD2. Germline V gene data show CDR1 as SGHRS and CDR2 as YFSETQ. The CDR3 consists of 18 residues. The trim removed 1 base at V and 4 bases at J, leaving 10 bases unmatched. The DNA of the CDR3 is TGCGCCAGCAGCTTGTCGGCTAGCGGGGGGGCAGGGGCAGATACGCAGTATTTT. As protein: CASSLSASGGAGADTQYF.

This chain connects TRBV19 to TRBJ1-3; D is undetermined. Between the trimmed V and J ends, which lost 7 bases and 4 bases, there was a span of 8 bases. In germline, CDR1 is LNHDA, CDR2 SQIVND (reference sequence). The CDR3 extends over 12 amino acids. CDR3 nucleotide sequence: TGTGCCAGTACCACGAGGGGAAACACCATATATTTT. Translating it yields CASTTRGNTIYF.

The V call is TRBV6-5, the J call TRBJ2-7, with TRBD1 matching 9 bases. The V gene's germline CDR1 is MNHEY and CDR2 SVGAGI. V shed 5 bases and J 3 bases; nucleotides not matched to a gene: 5. The CDR3 is 14 amino acids. The CDR3: CASSRTGVGYEQYF. The CDR3 bases are TGTGCCAGCAGTCGGACAGGGGTAGGCTACGAGCAGTACTTC.

This clone showed up just once. V is TRBV15 and J is TRBJ2-7, with 7 bases lining up with TRBD1. CDR1 is LNHNV, CDR2 YYDKDF, per germline (reference sequence). Trimming took 3 bases from V and 4 from J; bases not matched to a gene: 9. This CDR3 has 15 residues. This CDR3 is CATSRWGTEHYEQYF. DNA of the CDR3: TGTGCCACCAGCAGGTGGGGGACAGAACATTACGAGCAGTACTTC.

The rearrangement uses TRBV27 and TRBJ1-2; TRBD1 agrees at 11 bases. From germline, CDR1 is MNHEY and CDR2 SMNVEV (reference sequence). Unmatched junction bases numbered 14, after V lost 3 bases and J lost 8 bases. The CDR3 is 17 amino acids. The CDR3 spells CASSLGAWDRGTGGYTF. The DNA of the CDR3 is TGTGCCAGCAGTTTGGGGGCTTGGGACAGGGGGACGGGAGGCTACACCTTC.

The chain uses TRBV12-3 or TRBV12-4 and TRBJ2-1, with D possibly matching TRBD2 (5 bases). The CDR3 sequence is 13 residues long. Trimming pared 9 bases from V and 3 bases from J, leaving 12 bases between. CDR3 bases: TGTGCCAGTCTCGGGGTGGTCTACAATGAGCAGTTCTTC. Translation: CASLGVVYNEQFF.

The chain joins TRBV18 to TRBJ1-1; 7 bases are shared with TRBD1. The CDR3 is 17 amino acids. Per the germline V gene, CDR1 is KGHSH and CDR2 is LQKENI. Trimming took 3 bases from V and 5 from J; bases not matched to a gene: 15. The CDR3 protein is CASSPLSDRASLTEAFF. CDR3 nucleotides: TGTGCCAGCTCACCCCTTTCCGACAGGGCATCTCTGACTGAAGCTTTCTTT.

The genes are TRBV5-4 and TRBJ2-5, with 8 nucleotides matching TRBD2. With 1 base clipped from V and 1 base from J, the junction kept 6 bases outside the gene matches. The CDR3 is made up of 16 amino acids. Germline-derived CDR1 and CDR2 are SGHNT and YYREEE (reference sequence). The CDR3: CASSLSVGGAQETQYF. The CDR3 region has the DNA TGTGCCAGCAGCTTGTCCGTCGGGGGGGCCCAAGAGACCCAGTACTTC.

The gene calls are TRBV5-4 and TRBJ2-7; D is perhaps TRBD2 (6 bases). The V gene lost 3 bases and the J gene lost 2 bases, with 12 bases spanning the gap. The germline V gene has CDR1 SGHNT and CDR2 YYREEE (reference sequence). CDR3 size: 14 residues. The CDR3 DNA reads as TGTGCCAGCAGCTCGGAACTAGCCGCCTACGAGCAGTACTTC. Translated, it gives CASSSELAAYEQYF.

The rearrangement links TRBV6-1 to TRBJ2-5, with a weak D call TRBD2 (7 bases). Deletions cut 0 bases from V and 4 bases from J, with 21 bases between. This CDR3 is built from 18 residues. Germline CDR1 MNHNS, CDR2 SASEGT. The chain's CDR3 is CASSEAGGLRSGPETQYF. Written as DNA, the CDR3 is TGTGCCAGCAGTGAAGCGGGGGGGCTCAGGTCGGGCCCAGAGACCCAGTACTTC.

This clone was counted between two and nine times. V is TRBV5-5 and J is TRBJ1-4, with D perhaps TRBD1 (6 bases). V was clipped by 1 base and J by 8 bases, with 12 bases between them. The germline V gene encodes CDR1 SGHKS and CDR2 YYEKEE (reference sequence). The CDR3 has 14 residues. The CDR3, as DNA: TGTGCCAGCAGCTTGACAGGGACGTCGGAAAAACTGTTTTTT. Its translation is CASSLTGTSEKLFF.

This clone was detected a few times. The chain is built from TRBV19 and TRBJ2-3, with a tentative D call TRBD2 (5 bases). CDR1 LNHDA and CDR2 SQIVND come from the germline V gene (reference sequence). V lost 1 base and J lost 0, with 11 bases in between. The length of the CDR3 is 16 residues. CDR3: CASSIGTGKSTDTQYF. In nucleotides, the CDR3 is TGTGCCAGTAGTATAGGAACGGGGAAAAGCACAGATACGCAGTATTTT.

This chain joins TRBV5-1 and TRBJ2-5; D is perhaps TRBD1 (5 bases). The V gene's germline CDR1 is SGHRS and CDR2 YFSETQ. The CDR3 is 15 amino acids. V was cut by 4 bases and J by 1 base, with 14 bases left in between. CDR3 DNA: TGCGCCAGCAGCCCCCAGGGAAGGGGCCAAGAGACCCAGTACTTC. Protein: CASSPQGRGQETQYF.

The gene calls are TRBV12-3 or TRBV12-4 and TRBJ2-1, with no clear D. This CDR3 has 13 amino acids. V lost 2 bases, J lost 9 bases, and 11 bases lay in between. CDR3 nucleotides: TGTGCCAGCAGTTTAAACTCTGTGAGTGAGCAGTTCTTC. It codes for CASSLNSVSEQFF.

This clone was observed once. The J gene is TRBJ2-1, the V gene TRBV19; a weak D match, TRBD2 (5 bases). Germline V lookup: CDR1 LNHDA, CDR2 SQIVND (reference sequence). Trimming shortened V by 1 base and J by 7 bases, and 11 bases separated the two germline ends. The CDR3 loop spans 14 amino acids. The CDR3 region has the DNA TGTGCCAGTAGTATAGGAAGACTAAATAATGAGCAGTTCTTC. It translates to CASSIGRLNNEQFF.

The chain uses TRBV13 and TRBJ2-1, with 9 bases identical to TRBD2. The V gene end was trimmed by 5 bases and the J gene end by 10 bases; junction bases not matched to a gene: 15. CDR1 and CDR2 from the germline V gene are PRHDT and FYEKMQ (reference sequence). The CDR3 spans 16 residues. The CDR3 bases are TGTGCCAGCAGCGACGAACCGGGACTAGCAACGGGGGAGCAGTTCTTC. The encoded protein is CASSDEPGLATGEQFF.

This clone was detected only a few times. The chain has TRBV19 and TRBJ1-5; 7 bases fit TRBD1. The CDR3 covers 16 residues. From germline, CDR1 is LNHDA and CDR2 SQIVND (reference sequence). V lost 5 bases, J lost 3 bases, and 10 bases stayed unmatched. For the CDR3, the DNA is TGTGCCAGTAGTCCTAGGGCAGGGGGTCACAATCAGCCCCAGCATTTT. Its protein product is CASSPRAGGHNQPQHF.

This rearrangement joins TRBV30 to TRBJ2-1; D gene uncertain. The CDR3 sequence is 11 residues long. V lost 4 bases to trimming and J lost 4 bases, with 5 bases between them. CDR1 is GTSNPN and CDR2 is SVGIG in the germline V gene (reference sequence). CDR3 sequence reads: CAWKQYNEQFF. For the CDR3, the DNA is TGTGCCTGGAAACAGTACAATGAGCAGTTCTTC.

This rearrangement joins TRBV5-8 to TRBJ1-6; 7 nucleotides align to TRBD1. The junction had 9 bases not matched to a gene; V was cut back by 5 bases and J by 13 bases. Per the germline V gene, CDR1 is SGHTS and CDR2 is YDEGEE. The CDR3 has 13 residues. The CDR3 coding sequence is TGTGCCAGCAGGCCGAAGACAGGGTTGCCCCTCCACTTT. Its translation is CASRPKTGLPLHF. The entire variable domain, with the rest obtained from reference TRBV5-8 and TRBJ1-6, is as follows: EAGVTQSPTHLIKTRGQQATLRCSPISGHTSVYWYQQALGLGLQFLLWYDEGEERNRGNFPPRFSGRQFPNYSSELNVNALELEDSALYLCASRPKTGLPLHFGNGTRLTVT.

The chain is built from TRBV28 and TRBJ2-6, with D tentatively TRBD2 (5 bases). This CDR3 region has 14 residues. V was clipped by 6 bases and J by 1 base, with 7 bases between them. Germline V gene sequence: CDR1 MDHEN, CDR2 SYDVKM. CDR3 nucleotide sequence: TGTGCCAGCAGCGGGGTATCTGGGGCCAACGTCCTGACTTTC. Its protein is CASSGVSGANVLTF.

V and J are TRBV2 and TRBJ1-4; D possibly corresponds to TRBD1 (5 bases). Germline CDR1 and CDR2: SNHLY and FYNNEI. V was clipped by 1 base and J by 8 bases, with 14 bases between them. CDR3 length equals 15 residues. DNA of the CDR3: TGTGCCAGCAGTGAAGAGAGGCAGGGTGGGGAAAAACTGTTTTTT. It is translated as CASSEERQGGEKLFF.

V is TRBV5-6 and J is TRBJ2-7, with TRBD1 as a possible D gene (5 bases). V was trimmed by 0 bases and J by 1 base, leaving 8 bases between them. The CDR3 totals 14 residues. CDR1 and CDR2 (germline): SGHDT, YYEEEE. The CDR3 is CASSLVRDSYEQYF. Here the CDR3 DNA reads TGTGCCAGCAGCTTGGTCAGGGATTCCTACGAGCAGTACTTC.